This record looks at one TCR beta chain sequence and its context. Its cognate antigen is unknown. The sample originates from a study of cytomegalovirus exposure and HLA in healthy donors. General study findings and limits: A missense DCLRE1C variant was associated with V- and J-gene trimming of TCR beta chains in a later analysis, and an independent cohort replicated the association. Some TCR beta chains (roughly 150 of them) were listed as cytomegalovirus-associated. As a later analysis showed, several of the most significant clusters appeared to be linked to common viral pathogens.

The CDR3 covers 14 residues. Germline CDR1 LNHNV, CDR2 YYDKDF (reference sequence). Trimming took 8 bases from V and 2 from J, leaving 14 bases between them. The study ran its PCR with 60 Vbeta and 13 Jbeta primers. Method: immunoSEQ multiplex PCR; TCRdb's copy keeps in-frame clones and lacks some. The repertoire holds around 140,000 clones, with 77% as singletons. At collection, donors were nominally healthy, but unrecorded immune exposures were probable. Sequenced: PBMCs. The chain recombines TRBV15 with TRBJ2-3, with D maybe TRBD2 (7 bases). This receptor was taken from a male donor in good health and CMV-seronegative. The CDR3 region is CATCEGGPTDTQYF. CDR3 coding DNA: TGTGCCACCTGTGAGGGGGGGCCCACAGATACGCAGTATTTT.